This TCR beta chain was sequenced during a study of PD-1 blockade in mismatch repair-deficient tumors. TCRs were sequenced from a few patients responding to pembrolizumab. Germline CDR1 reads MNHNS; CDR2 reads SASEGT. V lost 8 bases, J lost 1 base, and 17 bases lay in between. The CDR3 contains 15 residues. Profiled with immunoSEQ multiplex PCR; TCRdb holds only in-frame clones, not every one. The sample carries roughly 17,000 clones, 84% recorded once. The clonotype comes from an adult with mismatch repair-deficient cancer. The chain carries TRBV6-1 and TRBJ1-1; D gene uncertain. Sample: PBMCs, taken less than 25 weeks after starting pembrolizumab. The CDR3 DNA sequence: TGTGCCAGCTCATACAATCAACTAGCGAACACTGAAGCTTTCTTT. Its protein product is CASSYNQLANTEAFF.